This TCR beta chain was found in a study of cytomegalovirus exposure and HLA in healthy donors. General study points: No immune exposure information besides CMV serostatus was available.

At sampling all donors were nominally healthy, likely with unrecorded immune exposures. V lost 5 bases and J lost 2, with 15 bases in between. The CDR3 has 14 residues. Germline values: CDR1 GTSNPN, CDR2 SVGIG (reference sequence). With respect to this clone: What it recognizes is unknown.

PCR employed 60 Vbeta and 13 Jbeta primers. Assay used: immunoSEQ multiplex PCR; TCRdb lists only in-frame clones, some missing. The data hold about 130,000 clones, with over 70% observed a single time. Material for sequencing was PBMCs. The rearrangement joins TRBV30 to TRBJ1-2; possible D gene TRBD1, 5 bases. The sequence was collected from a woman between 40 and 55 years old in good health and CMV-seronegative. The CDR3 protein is CAWYGRAGNYGYTF. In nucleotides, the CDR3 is TGTGCCTGGTATGGCAGGGCCGGGAACTATGGCTACACCTTC.